This is a list of T cell receptor beta chains from one sample in a study of CD8 T cells in ankylosing spondylitis. TCRdb reprocessed the 5' RACE reads with MiXCR, giving one entry per CDR3 protein. The sample holds 25,000 to 30,000 distinct CDR3 sequences, 7.9% seen once. The source material was blood. The source of these receptors is a male donor with ankylosing spondylitis or in good health (not recorded which). The CDR3 runs from the conserved cysteine through the conserved F or W. The order of the fields is D gene, V gene, J gene, CDR3 protein. D genes are given only for firm matches.

>NA|TRBV29-1|TRBJ1-1
CSVDSHGGRTEAFF
>NA|TRBV29-1|TRBJ2-2
CSVEDLGRGRGTGELFF
>TRBD2|TRBV24-1|TRBJ2-2
CATSDAKAGGPAGELFF
>TRBD1|TRBV28|TRBJ2-2
CASNPTGATGELFF
>NA|TRBV12-3/TRBV12-4|TRBJ2-6
CASSLGRVGANVLTF
>NA|TRBV7-2|TRBJ2-6
CASSLLLGANVLTF
>NA|TRBV11-2|TRBJ2-4
CASSAGGLEKNIQYF
>NA|TRBV7-2|TRBJ1-1
CASSLLGRGTEAFF
>TRBD1|TRBV29-1|TRBJ2-7
CSVGQGSQREQYF
>TRBD1|TRBV12-3/TRBV12-4|TRBJ2-7
CASSARDRGRYEQYF
>NA|TRBV5-1|TRBJ2-2
CASSLDSGMNTGELFF
>TRBD2|TRBV5-1|TRBJ2-2
CASSLDGVSGSRTGELFF
>NA|TRBV7-2|TRBJ2-1
CASSLRSGLNEQFF
>NA|TRBV5-5|TRBJ1-1
CASGQPGTEAFF
>TRBD1|TRBV27|TRBJ1-2
CASSRTGGDYGYTF
>TRBD2|TRBV6-2/TRBV6-3|TRBJ2-2
CASSYAYSRGGQDTGELFF
>NA|TRBV6-5|TRBJ1-4
CASSPQVATNEKLFF
>NA|TRBV7-3|TRBJ1-1
CASSYTGQGTGALRF
>NA|TRBV7-2|TRBJ2-3
CASSPQVRRDTQYF
>NA|TRBV12-3/TRBV12-4|TRBJ2-3
CASSSSVGQYSTDTQYF
>TRBD1|TRBV4-3|TRBJ1-6
CASSQERGLNSPLHF
>NA|TRBV28|TRBJ2-2
CASRWSVNTGELFF
>TRBD2|TRBV20-1|TRBJ2-3
CSAWTSGSTDTQYF
>NA|TRBV29-1|TRBJ2-1
CSVERTGISSYNEQFF
>TRBD1|TRBV28|TRBJ2-7
CASSFRDRSYEQYF
>NA|TRBV29-1|TRBJ1-1
CSVEGGEGTFF
>NA|TRBV6-2/TRBV6-3|TRBJ1-5
CASGPLIVQPQHF
>NA|TRBV4-3|TRBJ2-3
CASSPRSSASPTQYF
>NA|TRBV30|TRBJ1-1
CAWSEGVLRREAFF
>NA|TRBV28|TRBJ2-2
CASSYLGLNTGELFF
>NA|TRBV12-3/TRBV12-4|TRBJ1-5
CASSLQGLNQPQHF
>NA|TRBV7-2|TRBJ1-1
CASSQNLLRGTEAFF
>NA|TRBV12-3/TRBV12-4|TRBJ2-7
CASSPDGDYEQYF
>NA|TRBV5-1|TRBJ2-5
CASSPGTKTETQYF
>TRBD1|TRBV20-1|TRBJ1-4
CSALLGQGPEKLFF
>NA|TRBV19|TRBJ2-5
CASSMARGQETQYF
>TRBD1|TRBV12-3/TRBV12-4|TRBJ2-2
CASSKDRGIAGELFF
>TRBD2|TRBV4-1|TRBJ2-1
CASSLGLAYNEQFF
>NA|TRBV7-9|TRBJ1-1
CASSSRIGGVGTEAFF
>TRBD1|TRBV2|TRBJ1-4
CASSIDQGGEKLFF
>NA|TRBV29-1|TRBJ2-1
CSVAPIRVGYEQFF
>TRBD1|TRBV28|TRBJ2-1
CASSLVVGQGAVEQFF
>TRBD2|TRBV20-1|TRBJ2-1
CSARAGLARPMSYNEQFF
>TRBD2|TRBV20-1|TRBJ2-5
CSARGLGAAETQYF
>NA|TRBV6-2/TRBV6-3|TRBJ2-5
CASRETTKETQYF
>TRBD1|TRBV3-1|TRBJ2-1
CASSYRGNEQFF
>NA|TRBV7-2|TRBJ2-2
CASSSSRGATGELFF
>NA|TRBV6-2/TRBV6-3|TRBJ1-1
CASSYGGRGGTEAFF
>NA|TRBV7-2|TRBJ1-1
CASSLAITGEAFF
>NA|TRBV20-1|TRBJ2-1
CSARVLYNEQFF